One TCR beta chain is described in this entry. Clones were sequenced by immunoSEQ multiplex PCR, and TCRdb holds only the in-frame ones, with some missing. The data contain about 480,000 clones, approximately 89% of them singletons. This record comes from a study of blood T cell repertoires in COVID-19. From germline, CDR1 is SGHAT and CDR2 FQNNGV. The CDR3 totals 15 residues. V was clipped by 3 bases and J by 5 bases, with 16 bases between them. Sequenced material: peripheral blood. The gene calls are TRBV11-2 and TRBJ1-1, with D perhaps TRBD1 (6 bases). The origin of this receptor is a woman between 45 and 65 years old with COVID-19, enrolled during active disease. The CDR3 region is CASSFSQGSGTEAFF. CDR3 bases: TGTGCCAGCAGCTTTTCACAGGGATCAGGGACTGAAGCTTTCTTT.